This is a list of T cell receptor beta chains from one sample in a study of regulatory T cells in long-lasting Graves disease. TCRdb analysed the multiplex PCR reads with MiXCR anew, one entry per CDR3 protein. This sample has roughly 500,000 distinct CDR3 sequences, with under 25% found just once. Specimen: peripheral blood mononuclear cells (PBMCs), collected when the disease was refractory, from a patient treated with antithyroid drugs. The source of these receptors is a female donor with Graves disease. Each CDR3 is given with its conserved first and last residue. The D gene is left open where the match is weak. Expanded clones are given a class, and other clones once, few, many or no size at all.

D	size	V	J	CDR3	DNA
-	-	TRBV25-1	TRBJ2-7	CASSVGDHEQYF	TGTGCCAGCAGTGTTGGGGATCACGAGCAGTACTTC
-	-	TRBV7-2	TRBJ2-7	CASSGGRMPGLSYEQYF	TGTGCCAGCAGCGGAGGACGTATGCCGGGACTTTCCTACGAGCAGTACTTC
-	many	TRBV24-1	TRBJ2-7	CATSAGTSYEQYF	TGTGCCACCAGTGCAGGGACCTCCTACGAGCAGTACTTC
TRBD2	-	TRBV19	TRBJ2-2	CASRSSGGRTGELFF	TGTGCCAGCAGATCTAGCGGGGGACGCACCGGGGAGCTGTTTTTT
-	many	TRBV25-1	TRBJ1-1	CASSRGQLGTEAFF	TGTGCCAGCAGCCGAGGCCAACTCGGGACTGAAGCTTTCTTT
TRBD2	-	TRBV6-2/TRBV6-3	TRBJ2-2	CASSYLQGLAGVRTGELFF	TGTGCCAGCAGTTACTTGCAGGGACTAGCGGGAGTACGGACCGGGGAGCTGTTTTTT
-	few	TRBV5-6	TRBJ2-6	CASSWTSRSGANVLTF	TGTGCCAGCAGTTGGACTTCCCGCTCTGGGGCCAACGTCCTGACTTTC
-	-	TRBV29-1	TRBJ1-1	CSALTGTGAFF	TGCAGCGCCCTTACAGGGACTGGTGCTTTCTTT
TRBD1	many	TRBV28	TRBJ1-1	CASSPRTGIRTEAFF	TGTGCCAGCAGTCCACGGACAGGGATAAGAACTGAAGCTTTCTTT
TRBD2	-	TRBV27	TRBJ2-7	CASSAGGPLEQYF	TGTGCCAGCAGTGCGGGAGGGCCTCTCGAGCAGTACTTC
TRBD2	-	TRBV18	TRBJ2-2	CASSPTSGSHGELFF	TGTGCCAGCTCACCCACTAGCGGGAGTCACGGGGAGCTGTTTTTT
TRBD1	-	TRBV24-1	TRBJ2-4	CATSESQGSDKNIQYF	TGTGCCACCAGTGAATCACAGGGGTCCGACAAAAACATTCAGTACTTC
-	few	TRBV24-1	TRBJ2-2	CATSDLSTGELFF	TGTGCCACCAGTGATTTATCCACCGGGGAGCTGTTTTTT
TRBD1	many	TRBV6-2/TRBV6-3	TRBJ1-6	CASSYSPTGGSSYNSPLHF	TGTGCCAGCAGTTACTCGCCGACAGGGGGTAGCTCCTATAATTCACCCCTCCACTTT
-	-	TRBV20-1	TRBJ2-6	CSALGGSGANVLTF	TGCAGTGCCCTGGGAGGCTCTGGGGCCAACGTCCTGACTTTC
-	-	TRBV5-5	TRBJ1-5	CASSLRDRQPQHF	TGTGCCAGCAGCTTACGGGACCGTCAGCCCCAGCATTTT
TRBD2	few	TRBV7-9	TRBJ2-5	CASSLGLGGETQYF	TGTGCCAGCAGCTTAGGCCTGGGAGGGGAGACCCAGTACTTC
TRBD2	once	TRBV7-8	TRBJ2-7	CASSLERGRGLDEQYF	TGTGCCAGCAGCTTAGAACGCGGGAGGGGCTTGGACGAGCAGTACTTC
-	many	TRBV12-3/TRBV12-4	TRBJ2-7	CASGHGYSYEQYF	TGTGCCAGTGGACACGGCTACTCCTACGAGCAGTACTTC
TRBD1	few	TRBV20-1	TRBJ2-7	CSAFPRGRGHSYEQYF	TGCAGTGCTTTCCCCCGGGGCAGGGGGCACTCCTACGAGCAGTACTTC
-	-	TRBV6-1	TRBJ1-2	CASSLEGPSSSYTF	TGTGCCAGCAGTCTTGAGGGACCGAGCAGCAGCTACACCTTC
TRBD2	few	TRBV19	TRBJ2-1	CASSTRSGMLAEQFF	TGTGCCAGTAGTACCCGTAGCGGGATGTTGGCTGAGCAGTTCTTC
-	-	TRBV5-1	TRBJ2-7	CASSLAFPEQYF	TGCGCCAGCAGCTTGGCATTCCCAGAGCAGTACTTC
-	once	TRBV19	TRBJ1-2	CASRGLGQPYGYTF	TGTGCCAGTAGAGGTTTGGGTCAGCCTTATGGCTACACCTTC
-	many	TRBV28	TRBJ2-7	CASNRGVWGEQYF	TGTGCCAGCAATCGAGGGGTCTGGGGGGAGCAGTACTTC
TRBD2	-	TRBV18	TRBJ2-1	CASSPLASGSINEQFF	TGTGCCAGCTCACCATTGGCCAGCGGGAGTATCAATGAGCAGTTCTTC
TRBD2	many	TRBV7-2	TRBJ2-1	CASSLAGGFEQFF	TGTGCCAGCAGCTTAGCGGGAGGGTTTGAGCAGTTCTTC
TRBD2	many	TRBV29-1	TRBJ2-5	CSVVLLAGVLETQYF	TGCAGCGTTGTTTTACTAGCGGGAGTGTTGGAGACCCAGTACTTC
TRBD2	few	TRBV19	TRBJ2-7	CASSPIAGYSYEQYF	TGTGCCAGTAGTCCCATAGCGGGATACTCCTACGAGCAGTACTTC
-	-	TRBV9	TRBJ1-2	CASSPGAWGYTF	TGTGCCAGCAGCCCCGGTGCGTGGGGCTACACCTTC
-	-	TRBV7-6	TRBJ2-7	CASSLMALGEQYF	TGTGCCAGCAGCTTAATGGCATTAGGAGAGCAGTACTTC
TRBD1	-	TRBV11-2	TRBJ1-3	CASSLPLDRSGNTIYF	TGTGCCAGCAGCTTACCTTTGGACAGGAGTGGAAACACCATATATTTT
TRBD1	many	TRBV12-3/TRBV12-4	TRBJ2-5	CASSLTGGSGETQYF	TGTGCCAGCAGTCTCACAGGGGGGTCGGGAGAGACCCAGTACTTC
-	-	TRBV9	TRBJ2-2	CASSVTTGLNTGELFF	TGTGCCAGCAGCGTAACCACAGGGTTGAACACCGGGGAGCTGTTTTTT
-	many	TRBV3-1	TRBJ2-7	CASSQDSGSLYEQYF	TGTGCCAGCAGCCAAGATAGCGGTAGCCTCTACGAGCAGTACTTC
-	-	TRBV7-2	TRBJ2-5	CASSSPPRETQYF	TGTGCCAGCAGCTCCCCTCCCCGGGAGACCCAGTACTTC
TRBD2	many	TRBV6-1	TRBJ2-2	CASSAYIWGTTRRPNTGELFF	TGTGCCAGCAGTGCTTATATTTGGGGGACTACTAGGCGACCCAACACCGGGGAGCTGTTTTTT
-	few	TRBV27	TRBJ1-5	CASRQGSSRNAYSNQPQHF	TGTGCCAGCAGACAGGGTTCATCGCGGAACGCTTATAGCAATCAGCCCCAGCATTTT
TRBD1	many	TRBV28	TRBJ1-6	CASSYSYRDRGSPLHF	TGTGCCAGCAGTTACAGTTACCGGGACAGAGGTTCACCCCTCCACTTT
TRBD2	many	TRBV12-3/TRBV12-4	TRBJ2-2	CASIGTSAGKTNTGELFF	TGTGCCAGCATAGGGACTAGCGCCGGAAAGACGAACACCGGGGAGCTGTTTTTT
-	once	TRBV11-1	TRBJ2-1	CASSTRAGAYNEQFF	TGTGCCAGCAGCACCAGGGCTGGGGCCTACAATGAGCAGTTCTTC
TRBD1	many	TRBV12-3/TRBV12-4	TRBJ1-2	CASSSPEGAGGYTF	TGTGCCAGCAGTTCCCCGGAGGGGGCAGGTGGCTACACCTTC
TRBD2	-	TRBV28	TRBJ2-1	CASTGAGAYNEQFF	TGTGCCAGTACGGGAGCGGGAGCCTACAATGAGCAGTTCTTC
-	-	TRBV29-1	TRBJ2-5	CSGSSGAQETQYF	TGCAGCGGATCCTCTGGGGCCCAAGAGACCCAGTACTTC
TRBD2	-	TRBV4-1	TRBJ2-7	CASSTRTSREQYF	TGCGCCAGCAGCACACGGACTAGCCGCGAGCAGTACTTC
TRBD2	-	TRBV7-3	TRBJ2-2	CASSLIPTSGPAGELFF	TGTGCCAGCAGCTTAATTCCTACTAGCGGCCCCGCCGGGGAGCTGTTTTTT
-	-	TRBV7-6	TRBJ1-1	CASSLAGAQTEAFF	TGTGCCAGCAGCTTAGCAGGGGCGCAGACTGAAGCTTTCTTT
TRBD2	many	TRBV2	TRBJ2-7	CASSVRGDEQYF	TGTGCCAGCAGTGTACGGGGGGACGAGCAGTACTTC
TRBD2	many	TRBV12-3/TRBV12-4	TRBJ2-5	CASSFGTSGMGETQYF	TGTGCCAGCAGTTTCGGGACTAGCGGGATGGGGGAGACCCAGTACTTC
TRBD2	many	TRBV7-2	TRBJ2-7	CASSSTSGAYEQYF	TGTGCCAGCAGCTCGACTAGCGGGGCCTACGAGCAGTACTTC
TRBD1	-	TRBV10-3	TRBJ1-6	CAISQWGQGINSPLHF	TGTGCCATCAGTCAGTGGGGACAGGGGATAAATTCACCCCTCCACTTT
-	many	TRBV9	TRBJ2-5	CALRRARETQYF	TGTGCCTTACGGAGGGCCAGGGAGACCCAGTACTTC
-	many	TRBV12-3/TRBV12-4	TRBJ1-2	CASSFSRTADYGYTF	TGTGCCAGCAGTTTCTCCCGGACAGCAGACTATGGCTACACCTTC
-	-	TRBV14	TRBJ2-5	CASSQAVPETQYF	TGTGCCAGCAGCCAAGCAGTTCCGGAGACCCAGTACTTC